Below are 15 T cell receptor beta chains sequenced from a single sample in a study of identical twins. MiXCR, run by TCRdb on the 5' RACE reads, gives a single entry per CDR3 protein. The sample holds about 530,000 distinct CDR3 sequences, over 12% seen once. These data are also associated with another study on yellow fever vaccine responses in identical twins.

The material sequenced was CD4+ T cells sorted from blood. Source of these receptors: a woman in her late teens or twenties in good health.

This clonotype was seen a few times. V and J are TRBV5-1 and TRBJ2-1; D uncertain. V lost 0 bases to trimming and J lost 4 bases, with 8 bases between them. The CDR3 loop spans 14 amino acids. Germline CDR1 SGHRS, CDR2 YFSETQ. CDR3 DNA sequence: TGCGCCAGCAGCTTGGCCAACGGTTACAATGAGCAGTTCTTC. Translation: CASSLANGYNEQFF.

V gene TRBV10-3 combines with J gene TRBJ2-7, with 7 nucleotides matching TRBD1. Germline assignment: CDR1 ENHRY and CDR2 SYGVKD. With 2 bases clipped from V and 3 bases from J, the junction kept 4 bases outside the gene matches. The CDR3 length is 14 residues. Written as DNA, the CDR3 is TGTGCCATCAGTGAGGGGCAGGGGGTCTACGAGCAGTACTTC. Its translation is CAISEGQGVYEQYF.

The sample holds a few counts of this clonotype. The V call is TRBV12-3 or TRBV12-4, the J call TRBJ1-1, with D hard to call. CDR3 length equals 14 residues. V lost 2 bases and J lost 4, with 11 bases in between. CDR3 DNA sequence: TGTGCCAGCAGTTTAAGCGGCAGATTCACTGAAGCTTTCTTT. This translates into CASSLSGRFTEAFF.

This clonotype has only a few counts. The chain couples TRBV20-1 to TRBJ1-2; 7 bases agree with TRBD1. This CDR3 has 15 amino acids. Germline V gives CDR1 DFQATT, CDR2 SNEGSKA (reference sequence). The J segment lost 5 bases and the V segment lost 1 base, leaving 10 bases of the junction unmatched. The CDR3 loop is CSARGTGRKSYGYTF. The DNA for the CDR3 is TGCAGTGCTAGAGGGACAGGTCGGAAAAGTTATGGCTACACCTTC.

This clonotype turned up a few times. The CDR3 DNA follows: TGTGCCACCAGTCATACAGGGCAAGGCTACACCTTC. This encodes CATSHTGQGYTF. The chain joins TRBV24-1 to TRBJ1-2; D may be TRBD1 (6 bases). Deletions cut 6 bases from V and 8 bases from J, with 12 bases between. The CDR3 is 12 residues long. Germline CDR1 reads KGHDR; CDR2 reads SFDVKD.

The V and J genes are TRBV27 and TRBJ1-5; D is undetermined. The CDR3 has 14 amino acids. Germline V gene lookup returns CDR1 MNHEY and CDR2 SMNVEV (reference sequence). V was pared by 5 bases and J by 2 bases, with 10 bases between. The CDR3 is CASSTSKGNQPQHF. DNA of the CDR3: TGTGCCAGCAGTACATCCAAGGGCAATCAGCCCCAGCATTTT.

The V call is TRBV20-1, the J call TRBJ2-1, with TRBD2 matching over 12 bases. The CDR3 contains 16 residues. V trimming: 3 bases; J trimming: 2 bases; junction bases outside the gene matches: 5. CDR1 DFQATT and CDR2 SNEGSKA come from the germline V gene (reference sequence). The CDR3 nucleotides read TGCAGTGCTAGGCGACTAGCGGGGGAGACCTACAATGAGCAGTTCTTC. Amino acid sequence: CSARRLAGETYNEQFF.

The V and J genes are TRBV12-3 or TRBV12-4 and TRBJ2-1; D is possibly TRBD2 (5 bases). CDR3 length equals 13 residues. V shed 7 bases and J shed 4 bases, with 11 bases lying between them. CDR3 residues: CASTSTGYNEQFF. The DNA for the CDR3 is TGTGCCAGCACCTCAACGGGGTACAATGAGCAGTTCTTC.

This clonotype has only a few counts. The rearrangement joins TRBV7-9 to TRBJ2-3; either TRBD1 or TRBD2 may supply D (7 bases each). From germline, CDR1 is SEHNR and CDR2 FQNEAQ (reference sequence). The CDR3 loop spans 14 amino acids. The V end lost 7 bases, the J end lost 5 bases, and 16 bases lay between the germline ends. The chain's CDR3 is CASNPSGGGDTQYF. CDR3 DNA: TGTGCCAGCAATCCGTCAGGGGGGGGAGATACGCAGTATTTT.

The chain links TRBV20-1 to TRBJ2-1; 11 bases map to TRBD2. Trimming cost V 0 bases and J 7 bases; bases outside gene matches: 8. Germline V gene lookup returns CDR1 DFQATT and CDR2 SNEGSKA (reference sequence). The CDR3 is made up of 16 amino acids. The CDR3 protein is CSARDFGSGRVNEQFF. Here the CDR3 DNA reads TGCAGTGCTAGAGATTTCGGTAGCGGGAGGGTGAATGAGCAGTTCTTC.

This clonotype was seen a handful of times. The J gene is TRBJ2-3, the V gene TRBV20-1; TRBD1 matches at 10 bases. CDR1 DFQATT and CDR2 SNEGSKA come from the germline V gene (reference sequence). The J segment lost 6 bases and the V segment lost 6 bases, leaving 3 bases of the junction unmatched. The CDR3 sequence is 12 residues long. CDR3 residues: CSAMGQGDTQYF. The CDR3 nucleotides read TGCAGTGCCATGGGACAGGGGGATACGCAGTATTTT.

The CDR3 coding sequence is TGTGCCAGCAGCAAGACTAGACAGAATGAGCAGTTCTTC. Protein: CASSKTRQNEQFF. The rearrangement links TRBV21-1 to TRBJ2-1; the table gives TRBD2 as D, unverified against the DNA. TRBV21-1 is assigned pseudogene status. The CDR3 consists of 13 residues.

This clonotype showed up just a few times. The gene calls are TRBV6-5 and TRBJ2-5; TRBD2 is a possible D gene (5 bases). The CDR3 is made up of 16 amino acids. Germline-derived CDR1 and CDR2 are MNHEY and SVGAGI. The V end was cut by 3 bases, the J end by 5 bases, with 19 bases between. Written as DNA, the CDR3 is TGTGCCAGCAGTTATTCCTCGGGTAGGGCTAGCGAGACCCAGTACTTC. It translates to CASSYSSGRASETQYF.

This clonotype was found a few times. The chain is built from TRBV3-1 and TRBJ2-3; TRBD2 aligns across 10 bases. Germline loops: CDR1 LGHDT, CDR2 YNNKEL (reference sequence). CDR3 length: 16 residues. V shed 5 bases and J 5 bases; nucleotides not matched to a gene: 10. The CDR3 nucleotides are TGTGCCAGCAGCTCGACTAGCGGGCAACAGGGAGATACGCAGTATTTT. Its translation: CASSSTSGQQGDTQYF.

The V and J genes are TRBV5-1 and TRBJ2-2; the match to TRBD1 covers 8 bases. The CDR3 extends over 17 amino acids. Unmatched junction bases numbered 8, after V lost 4 bases and J lost 0 bases. Per germline, CDR1 SGHRS and CDR2 YFSETQ. The CDR3 bases are TGCGCCAGCAGCGGTTGGACAGGGCCTTCGAACACCGGGGAGCTGTTTTTT. It translates to CASSGWTGPSNTGELFF.